The clone carrying this TCR beta chain appeared a single time. The V end was cut by 2 bases, the J end by 9 bases, with 14 bases between. The V gene's germline CDR1 is SGHTA and CDR2 FQGTGA. The CDR3 sequence is 14 residues long. This sample is part of a study of OX40 agonist ivuxolimab in advanced cancers. Study summary: Given to patients was ivuxolimab, an agonistic anti-OX40 (CD134) antibody. Participants could have had prior anti-PD-1, anti-PD-L1 or anti-CTLA-4 therapy, and approximately 40% had some.

The protocol was immunoSEQ multiplex PCR, while the TCRdb copy is restricted to in-frame clones and leaves out a portion. The sample consists of 45,000 to 50,000 clones, around nine tenths of them appearing once. This rearrangement joins TRBV7-3 to TRBJ2-1; D is ambiguous. This TCR was sampled from an adult with an advanced solid tumor such as melanoma, head and neck, liver or kidney cancer. Sequencing was performed on CD4+ or CD8+ T cells sorted from blood, taken in a trial of the OX40 agonist ivuxolimab. This CDR3 reads CASSLGTRTGEQFF. The CDR3 bases are TGTGCCAGCAGCTTAGGTACCCGGACGGGTGAGCAGTTCTTC.